The 18 T cell receptor beta chains given below trace back to one sample, sequenced in a study of shared clonotypes between healthy human individuals. The assay was immunoSEQ multiplex PCR, and TCRdb's table has in-frame clones only and misses some. The repertoire holds more than 400,000 clones, with approximately 95% as singletons. Source material: naive CD4+ T cells sorted from blood. As for subset: CD45RA+ positively selected. The receptors originated from a woman aged 25 to 39 in good health.

The V call is TRBV5-4, the J call TRBJ2-3, with D possibly matching TRBD1 (5 bases). The CDR3 covers 14 residues. Trimming shortened V by 4 bases and J by 1 base, and 10 bases separated the two germline ends. The V gene's germline CDR1 is SGHNT and CDR2 YYREEE (reference sequence). The CDR3 sequence is CASSLKTGTDTQYF. In DNA form, the CDR3 reads TGTGCCAGCAGCCTAAAGACAGGCACAGATACGCAGTATTTT.

The V call is TRBV11-1, the J call TRBJ2-2; maybe TRBD2 (6 bases). The CDR3 is made up of 14 amino acids. Germline V gives CDR1 SGHAT, CDR2 FQDESV (reference sequence). Trimming stripped 6 bases from V and 6 bases from J, with 14 bases between. CDR3: CASSPSSVAGELFF. The DNA of the CDR3 is TGTGCCAGCAGTCCGTCTAGCGTGGCCGGGGAGCTGTTTTTT. The full variable domain, in which reference TRBV11-1 and TRBJ2-2 provide the parts outside the CDR3, is EAEVAQSPRYKITEKSQAVAFWCDPISGHATLYWYRQILGQGPELLVQFQDESVVDDSQLPKDRFSAERLKGVDSTLKIQPAELGDSAMYLCASSPSSVAGELFFGEGSRLTVL.

The V call is TRBV28, the J call TRBJ1-3; 9 bases agree with TRBD1. Trimming removed 7 bases from V and 3 bases from J; junction bases left unmatched: 10. Germline CDR1 is MDHEN and CDR2 is SYDVKM. The CDR3 extends over 16 amino acids. This CDR3 reads CASIPPGQGYGNTIYF. DNA for the CDR3: TGTGCCAGCATTCCGCCGGGACAGGGTTATGGAAACACCATATATTTT.

The chain uses TRBV28 and TRBJ2-7, with 8 bases fitting TRBD2. Germline V gene data show CDR1 as MDHEN and CDR2 as SYDVKM. The length of the CDR3 is 14 residues. J lost 2 bases, V lost 6 bases, and 6 bases had no gene match. The CDR3 sequence is CASRESGSPYEQYF. In nucleotides, the CDR3 is TGTGCCAGCAGGGAGAGCGGGAGCCCCTACGAGCAGTACTTC.

The chain uses TRBV7-2 and TRBJ2-2; no definite D call. Deletions cut 5 bases from V and 4 bases from J, with 14 bases between. This CDR3 has 15 residues. Germline V CDR1 and CDR2: SGHTA, FQGNSA. The CDR3 sequence: CASSRLAFVTGELFF. CDR3 coding DNA: TGTGCCAGCAGCCGACTTGCCTTTGTCACCGGGGAGCTGTTTTTT. The full variable domain, rest sourced from reference TRBV7-2 and TRBJ2-2, is GAGVSQSPSNKVTEKGKDVELRCDPISGHTALYWYRQSLGQGLEFLIYFQGNSAPDKSGLPSDRFSAERTGGSVSTLTIQRTQQEDSAVYLCASSRLAFVTGELFFGEGSRLTVL.

The V and J genes are TRBV5-6 and TRBJ2-3; 9 bases agree with TRBD2. Germline V CDR1 and CDR2: SGHDT, YYEEEE. Trimming at V came to 4 bases and at J to 4 bases, leaving 7 bases not matched to a gene. This CDR3 is built from 15 residues. CDR3 sequence (DNA): TGTGCCAGCAGCCCCCGAGCGGGAGGACCAGATACGCAGTATTTT. This sequence encodes CASSPRAGGPDTQYF.

This sequence joins TRBV2 and TRBJ1-3; tentatively, D is TRBD1 (5 bases). The CDR3 consists of 14 residues. Deletions cut 6 bases from V and 0 bases from J, with 9 bases between. CDR1 and CDR2 (germline): SNHLY, FYNNEI. The CDR3, as DNA: TGTGCCAGCAGGCAGGGTCTCTCTGGAAACACCATATATTTT. This encodes CASRQGLSGNTIYF.

The rearrangement uses TRBV28 and TRBJ1-2, with 8 bases lining up with TRBD1. The germline V gene has CDR1 MDHEN and CDR2 SYDVKM. The CDR3 runs to 15 residues. V was clipped by 6 bases and J by 6 bases; unmatched bases: 12. CDR3 sequence (DNA): TGTGCCAGCAGCTCTGGAGCAGGGGGCGTTGATGGCTACACCTTC. It specifies CASSSGAGGVDGYTF.

V gene TRBV9 combines with J gene TRBJ2-7, with 9 bases aligning to TRBD2. CDR3 length: 16 amino acids. In germline, CDR1 is SGDLS, CDR2 YYNGEE. The J segment lost 7 bases and the V segment lost 3 bases, leaving 14 bases of the junction unmatched. CDR3 nucleotide sequence: TGTGCCAGCAGCGAGGGCTGGGTAGCGGGAGTTGGTGAGCAGTACTTC. Translation: CASSEGWVAGVGEQYF.

The V gene is TRBV2, the J gene TRBJ2-2, with D hard to call. Germline V gene lookup returns CDR1 SNHLY and CDR2 FYNNEI. The CDR3 totals 11 residues. Trimming took 6 bases from V and 3 from J, leaving 2 bases between them. This CDR3 reads CASSDTGELFF. CDR3 DNA: TGTGCCAGCAGCGACACCGGGGAGCTGTTTTTT.

The rearrangement links TRBV6-5 to TRBJ1-3, with D uncertain. The V gene lost 4 bases and the J gene lost 2 bases, with 3 bases spanning the gap. Germline V gene lookup returns CDR1 MNHEY and CDR2 SVGAGI. The CDR3 loop spans 12 amino acids. The CDR3 region is CASSLPGNTIYF. The CDR3 bases are TGTGCCAGCAGTTTGCCTGGAAACACCATATATTTT.

V usage is TRBV19 and J usage is TRBJ2-2, with TRBD1 as a possible D gene (6 bases). The CDR3 runs 16 residues. V was pared by 6 bases and J by 2 bases, with 16 bases between. Germline loops: CDR1 LNHDA, CDR2 SQIVND (reference sequence). The CDR3 DNA follows: TGTGCCAGTAGACCGAGGACAGACATAAACACCGGGGAGCTGTTTTTT. Its protein is CASRPRTDINTGELFF. Full variable domain (rest looked up from reference TRBV19 and TRBJ2-2): DGGITQSPKYLFRKEGQNVTLSCEQNLNHDAMYWYRQDPGQGLRLIYYSQIVNDFQKGDIAEGYSVSREKKESFPLTVTSAQKNPTAFYLCASRPRTDINTGELFFGEGSRLTVL.

The V and J genes are TRBV27 and TRBJ2-1; 10 bases are shared with TRBD1. The CDR3 is 15 residues long. Germline V lookup: CDR1 MNHEY, CDR2 SMNVEV (reference sequence). V lost 1 base and J lost 5; bases outside the gene matches: 2. The CDR3 DNA reads as TGTGCCAGCAGTTTATGGGACAGGGGAAACAATGAGCAGTTCTTC. Encoded protein: CASSLWDRGNNEQFF.

The chain carries TRBV4-1 and TRBJ2-1; 7 bases align to TRBD1. The CDR3 length is 15 residues. The junction had 12 bases not matched to a gene; V was cut back by 4 bases and J by 9 bases. The germline CDR1 and CDR2 sequences are MGHRA and YSYEKL. The CDR3 DNA reads as TGCGCCAGCAGCCCGACTCCCCAGGGGGAGAGTGAGCAGTTCTTC. Its protein is CASSPTPQGESEQFF.

The chain couples TRBV5-1 to TRBJ1-4; TRBD1 might be the D (6 bases). CDR1 and CDR2 (germline): SGHRS, YFSETQ. The V end lost 0 bases, the J end lost 8 bases, and 11 bases lay between the germline ends. CDR3 length equals 14 residues. The CDR3 region has the DNA TGCGCCAGCAGCTTGGACAGGGATAGCGAAAAACTGTTTTTT. The encoded protein is CASSLDRDSEKLFF.

This chain joins TRBV27 and TRBJ2-1; 7 nucleotides align to TRBD2. CDR3 length: 14 residues. Germline loops: CDR1 MNHEY, CDR2 SMNVEV (reference sequence). J gave up 5 bases and V 9 bases, and 10 bases lay outside the gene matches. In DNA form, the CDR3 reads TGTGCCAGGCCCCCTGGCGGGAGCCACAATGAGCAGTTCTTC. Protein product: CARPPGGSHNEQFF.

V is TRBV27 and J is TRBJ2-1; TRBD2 matches 12 bases. Looked up from germline, CDR1 is MNHEY and CDR2 is SMNVEV (reference sequence). CDR3 length: 15 residues. With 6 bases clipped from V and 7 bases from J, the junction kept 7 bases outside the gene matches. CDR3 amino acids: CASRLAGGIRNEQFF. In nucleotides, the CDR3 is TGTGCCAGCAGGCTAGCGGGAGGGATTCGGAATGAGCAGTTCTTC.

This clone occurred once. This sequence joins TRBV19 and TRBJ1-5; D is undetermined. CDR1 LNHDA and CDR2 SQIVND come from the germline V gene (reference sequence). Trimming stripped 3 bases from V and 3 bases from J, with 6 bases between. The CDR3 spans 13 residues. CDR3 nucleotides: TGTGCCAGTAGTATTGGAATCAATCAGCCCCAGCATTTT. It is translated as CASSIGINQPQHF.